The present TCR beta chain was sequenced within a study of prognosis after radiotherapy for stage I lung cancer. Background on the study: After radiotherapy, distant metastases appeared in a few patients at a median of approximately 7 months, and around 16 patients showed no significant progression.

CDR3 length: 14 residues. Trimming took off 3 bases at V and 1 base at J, with 8 bases between the two ends. From germline, CDR1 is KGHDR and CDR2 SFDVKD. This clonotype was detected ten times or more. Its antigen is unidentified. General study findings and limits: Patients with distant metastases had lower Shannon entropy after stereotactic body radiation therapy. Usage of TRBV and TRBJ genes reportedly differed between metastatic and non-metastatic patients.

By two-round multiplex PCR, the TCR beta CDR3 was amplified from genomic DNA. Primers specific to each TRBV and TRBJ gene drove first-round PCR. TCRdb redid the calling of the multiplex PCR reads with MiXCR, one entry per CDR3 protein. The data contain about 31,000 distinct CDR3 sequences, roughly 40% of them singletons. The sequence was collected from a donor aged 50 or older with non-small cell lung cancer. Here the sequenced sample was PBMCs, taken before or after stereotactic body radiation therapy (not recorded which). The rearrangement links TRBV24-1 to TRBJ2-5; D remains ambiguous. This CDR3 is CATSDMQPQETQYF. The CDR3 DNA reads TGTGCCACCAGTGATATGCAGCCCCAAGAGACCCAGTACTTC.